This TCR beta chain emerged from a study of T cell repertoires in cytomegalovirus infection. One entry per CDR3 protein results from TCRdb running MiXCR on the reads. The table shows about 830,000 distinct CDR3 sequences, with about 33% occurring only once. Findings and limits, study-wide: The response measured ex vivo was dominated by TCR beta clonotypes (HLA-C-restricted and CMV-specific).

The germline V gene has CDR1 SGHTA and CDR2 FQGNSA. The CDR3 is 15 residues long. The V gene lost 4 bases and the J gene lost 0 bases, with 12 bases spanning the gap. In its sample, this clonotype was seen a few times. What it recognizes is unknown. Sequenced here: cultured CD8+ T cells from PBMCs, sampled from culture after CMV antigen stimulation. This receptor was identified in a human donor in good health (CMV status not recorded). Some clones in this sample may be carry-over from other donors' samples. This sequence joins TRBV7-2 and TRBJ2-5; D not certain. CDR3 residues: CASSSTHMYQETQYF. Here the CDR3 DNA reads TGTGCCAGCAGCTCGACACATATGTACCAAGAGACCCAGTACTTC.